The text below deals with one TCR beta chain. This specimen comes from a study of T cell responses to AZD1222 COVID-19 vaccine. CDR1 LGHDT and CDR2 YNNKEL come from the germline V gene (reference sequence). V lost 1 base and J 3 bases, leaving 12 bases between the germline ends. This CDR3 is built from 15 residues. Sequenced by immunoSEQ multiplex PCR; TCRdb stores in-frame clones only, minus some. The sample records some 150,000 clones, 85% to 90% being singletons. The input for sequencing was peripheral blood, taken on day 0 of MenACWY control vaccination. The chain has TRBV3-1 (or the pseudogene TRBV3-2) and TRBJ1-1; D is undetermined. The source of this sequence is an adult in good health. The CDR3: CASSQAAGRDTEAFF. CDR3 DNA sequence: TGTGCCAGCAGCCAAGCGGCAGGAAGGGACACTGAAGCTTTCTTT.